Shown below are 10 T cell receptor beta chains from a single sample sequenced in a study of shared T cell receptors in the human thymus (dated by TCRdb to about 2021). The library was produced with the immunoSEQ multiplex PCR assay. The table was pulled from immuneACCESS by TCRdb, which kept in-frame rearrangements only. Such tables lose some clones; where checked, under half of the loss comes from unresolved V genes, and the rest has no known cause. In all, the sample holds about 660,000 clones, and around 87% of those were seen once. The ten largest clones represent just under 0.0095% of the sample. The data also belong to a second study, concerning human thymus T cells.

What was sequenced was thymocytes. The receptors were gathered from a boy under two years old with a congenital heart defect. Donor details come from another sample of the same person, matched by shared clones.

The J gene is TRBJ1-4, the V gene TRBV4-1; D is possibly TRBD1 (5 bases). CDR3 length: 18 amino acids. The V gene's germline CDR1 is MGHRA and CDR2 YSYEKL. V was clipped by 0 bases and J by 7 bases, with 21 bases between them. In DNA form, the CDR3 reads TGCGCCAGCAGCCAAGATTTCATCGGGGGAGCGCGTCTTGAAAAACTGTTTTTT. It is translated as CASSQDFIGGARLEKLFF.

V and J are TRBV7-6 and TRBJ2-5; the match to TRBD1 covers 7 bases. V gave up 2 bases and J gave up 5 bases; unmatched junction bases: 17. CDR1 is SGHVS and CDR2 is FNYEAQ in the germline V gene. This CDR3 is built from 18 residues. The CDR3 loop reads CASSLFRATGQQPETQYF. DNA for the CDR3: TGTGCCAGCAGCTTATTCCGGGCGACGGGACAGCAGCCGGAGACCCAGTACTTC. The full variable domain, its missing parts supplied by reference TRBV7-6 and TRBJ2-5, is GAGVSQSPRYKVTKRGQDVALRCDPISGHVSLYWYRQALGQGPEFLTYFNYEAQQDKSGLPNDRFSAERPEGSISTLTIQRTEQRDSAMYRCASSLFRATGQQPETQYFGPGTRLLVL.

Only one count was recorded for this clone. The V gene is TRBV7-6, the J gene TRBJ2-5; weak D call: TRBD2 (6 bases). CDR1 is SGHVS, CDR2 FNYEAQ, per germline. This CDR3 spans 13 amino acids. V lost 1 base and J lost 13, with 16 bases in between. For the CDR3, the DNA is TGTGCCAGCAGCTTAGTCGCGGCGGGACTTACGTACTTC. Protein: CASSLVAAGLTYF.

This clone was recorded once. This chain uses TRBV7-9 with TRBJ2-7; D unclear. The CDR3 sequence is 18 residues long. In germline, CDR1 is SEHNR, CDR2 FQNEAQ (reference sequence). V lost 6 bases and J lost 5, with 29 bases in between. The CDR3 nucleotides read TGTGCCAGCAGTGCCGCACCGATGGAGACTCCCTTCACCAACGAGCAGTACTTC. It encodes CASSAAPMETPFTNEQYF.

This clone has more than one count but fewer than ten. The genes are TRBV10-1 and TRBJ2-5; a weak D match, TRBD2 (6 bases). Trimming stripped 2 bases from V and 5 bases from J, with 21 bases between. The CDR3 has 17 residues. The V gene's germline CDR1 is WNHNN and CDR2 SYGVQD (reference sequence). CDR3: CASSEGLGRGPKETQYF. The DNA of the CDR3 is TGCGCCAGCAGTGAGGGTCTTGGGCGGGGTCCCAAGGAGACCCAGTACTTC.

The table lists this clone with a few counts. The chain recombines TRBV4-3 with TRBJ2-2; TRBD2 aligns across 15 bases. V lost 2 bases to trimming and J lost 6 bases; unmatched junction nucleotides: 10. This CDR3 has 19 residues. Germline-derived CDR1 and CDR2 are LGHNA and YSLEER. The CDR3 nucleotides read TGCGCCAGCAGCCAACGGACTAGCGGGGGGGCCTTAGTCGCCGGGGAGCTGTTTTTT. Amino acids: CASSQRTSGGALVAGELFF.

This chain uses TRBV7-2 with TRBJ2-3; 10 bases are a match to TRBD2. The V segment lost 4 bases and the J segment 2 bases; nucleotides outside the gene matches: 6. Looked up from germline, CDR1 is SGHTA and CDR2 is FQGNSA. The CDR3 is 16 amino acids. The CDR3, as DNA: TGTGCCAGCAGCTCCTTGACTAGCGGGCCCACAGATACGCAGTATTTT. Protein: CASSSLTSGPTDTQYF.

The chain employs TRBV14 and TRBJ2-7, with TRBD2 matching 7 bases. Germline CDR1 SGHDN, CDR2 FVKESK. The CDR3 covers 14 residues. V lost 4 bases, J lost 5 bases, and 8 bases stayed unmatched. The CDR3 region is CASSLGGLEDEQYF. DNA for the CDR3: TGTGCCAGCAGCCTGGGGGGGTTAGAGGACGAGCAGTACTTC.

This sequence joins TRBV14 and TRBJ2-7, with TRBD1 identical over 8 bases. Trimming cost V 1 base and J 10 bases; bases outside gene matches: 9. The CDR3 sequence is 14 residues long. Germline loops: CDR1 SGHDN, CDR2 FVKESK. The CDR3 DNA is TGTGCCAGCAGCCAAGTCTGGGACAGGAGGGAACAGTACTTC. This sequence encodes CASSQVWDRREQYF.

The V call is TRBV5-1, the J call TRBJ1-5, with D tentatively TRBD1 (6 bases). The V gene lost 3 bases and the J gene lost 2 bases, with 9 bases spanning the gap. The CDR3 extends over 14 amino acids. The V gene's germline CDR1 is SGHRS and CDR2 YFSETQ. The CDR3 reads CASSSSGGNQPQHF. CDR3 nucleotides: TGCGCCAGCAGCTCCTCAGGGGGCAATCAGCCCCAGCATTTT. The whole variable domain, remainder taken from reference TRBV5-1 and TRBJ1-5, is KAGVTQTPRYLIKTRGQQVTLSCSPISGHRSVSWYQQTPGQGLQFLFEYFSETQRNKGNFPGRFSGRQFSNSRSEMNVSTLELGDSALYLCASSSSGGNQPQHFGDGTRLSIL.